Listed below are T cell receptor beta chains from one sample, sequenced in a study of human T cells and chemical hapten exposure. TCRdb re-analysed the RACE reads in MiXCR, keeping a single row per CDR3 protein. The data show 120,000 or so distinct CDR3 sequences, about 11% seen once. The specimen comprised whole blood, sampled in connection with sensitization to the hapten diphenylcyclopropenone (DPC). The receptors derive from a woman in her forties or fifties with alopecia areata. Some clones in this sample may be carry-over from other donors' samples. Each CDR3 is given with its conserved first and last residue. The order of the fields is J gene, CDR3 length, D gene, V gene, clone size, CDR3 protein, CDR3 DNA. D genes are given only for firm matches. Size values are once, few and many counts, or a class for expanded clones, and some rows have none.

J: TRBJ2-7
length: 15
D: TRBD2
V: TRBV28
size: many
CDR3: CASSYPGLAGVEQYF
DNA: TGTGCCAGCAGCTACCCGGGACTAGCGGGAGTCGAGCAGTACTTC

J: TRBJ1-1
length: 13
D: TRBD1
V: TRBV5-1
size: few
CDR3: CASSQQGRSEAFF
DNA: TGCGCCAGCAGCCAACAGGGGCGAAGTGAAGCTTTCTTT

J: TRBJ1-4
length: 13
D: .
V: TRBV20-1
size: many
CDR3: CSAGLATNEKLFF
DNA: TGCAGTGCTGGTCTGGCAACTAATGAAAAACTGTTTTTT

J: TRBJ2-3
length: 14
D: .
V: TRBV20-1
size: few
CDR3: CSAPMGGATDTQYF
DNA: TGCAGTGCCCCAATGGGGGGGGCGACAGATACGCAGTATTTT

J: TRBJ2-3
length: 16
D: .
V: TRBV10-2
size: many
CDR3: CASSERGGMGTDTQYF
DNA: TGCGCCAGCAGTGAGCGTGGCGGGATGGGCACAGATACGCAGTATTTT

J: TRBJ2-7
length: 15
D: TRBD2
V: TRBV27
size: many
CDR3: CASRPLTGTRDEQYF
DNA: TGTGCCAGCAGACCCTTGACGGGGACTAGAGACGAGCAGTACTTC

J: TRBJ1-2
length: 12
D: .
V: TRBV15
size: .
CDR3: CATSGDRYGYTF
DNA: TGTGCCACCAGTGGTGACCGCTATGGCTACACCTTC

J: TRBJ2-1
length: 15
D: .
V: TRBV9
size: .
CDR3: CASSVGRGAYNEQFF
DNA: TGTGCCAGCAGCGTAGGTCGCGGAGCATACAATGAGCAGTTCTTC

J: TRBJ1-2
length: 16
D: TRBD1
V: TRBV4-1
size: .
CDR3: CASSQEGQGVIYGYTF
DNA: TGCGCCAGCAGCCAAGAAGGACAGGGGGTAATCTATGGCTACACCTTC

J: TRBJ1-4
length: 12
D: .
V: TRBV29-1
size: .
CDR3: CGWQGLNEKLFF
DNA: TGCGGGTGGCAGGGTTTGAATGAAAAACTGTTTTTT

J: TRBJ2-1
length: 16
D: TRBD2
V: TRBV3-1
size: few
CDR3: CASSPTLAGGPYEQFF
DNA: TGTGCCAGCAGTCCGACTCTAGCGGGAGGGCCCTATGAGCAGTTCTTC

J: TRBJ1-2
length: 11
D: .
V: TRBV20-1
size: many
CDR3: CSAKWVGGYTF
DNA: TGCAGTGCTAAGTGGGTAGGCGGCTACACCTTC

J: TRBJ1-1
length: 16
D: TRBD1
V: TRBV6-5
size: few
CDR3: CASSSGQVPGDTEAFF
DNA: TGTGCCAGCAGCTCGGGACAGGTACCAGGGGACACTGAAGCTTTCTTT

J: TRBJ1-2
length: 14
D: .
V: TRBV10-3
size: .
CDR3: CAISEPARTVGYTF
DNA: TGTGCCATCAGTGAGCCCGCCAGGACAGTTGGCTACACCTTC

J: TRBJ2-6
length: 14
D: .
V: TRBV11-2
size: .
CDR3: CASSLVPGANVLTF
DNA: TGTGCCAGCAGCTTAGTCCCCGGGGCCAACGTCCTGACTTTC

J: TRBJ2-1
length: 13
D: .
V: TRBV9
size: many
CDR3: CASSPLGSNEQFF
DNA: TGTGCCAGCAGCCCACTAGGGTCCAATGAGCAGTTCTTC

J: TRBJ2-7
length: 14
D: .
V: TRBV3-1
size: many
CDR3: CASSQVVVPYEQYF
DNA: TGTGCCAGCAGCCAAGTCGTGGTCCCCTACGAGCAGTACTTC

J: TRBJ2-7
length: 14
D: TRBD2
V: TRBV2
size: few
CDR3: CASCPGLAFYEQYF
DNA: TGTGCCAGCTGTCCGGGACTAGCTTTCTACGAGCAGTACTTC

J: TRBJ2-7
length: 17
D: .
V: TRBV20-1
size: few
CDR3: CSVEYRDKAPQVYEQYF
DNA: TGCAGTGTCGAGTACCGGGACAAGGCCCCCCAAGTCTACGAGCAGTACTTC

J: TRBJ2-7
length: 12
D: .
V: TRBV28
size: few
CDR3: CASSDRTYEQYF
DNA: TGTGCCAGCAGTGACCGTACCTACGAGCAGTACTTC

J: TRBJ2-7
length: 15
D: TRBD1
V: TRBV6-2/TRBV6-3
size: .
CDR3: CASWSLDRQPYEQYF
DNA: TGTGCCAGCTGGAGCCTGGACAGGCAGCCCTACGAGCAGTACTTC

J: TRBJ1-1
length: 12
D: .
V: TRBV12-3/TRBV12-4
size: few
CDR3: CASSFFLTEAFF
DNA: TGTGCCAGCAGTTTCTTCCTGACTGAAGCTTTCTTT

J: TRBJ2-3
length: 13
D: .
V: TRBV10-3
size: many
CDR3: CAISDGPPDTQYF
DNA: TGTGCCATCAGTGATGGGCCCCCGGATACGCAGTATTTT

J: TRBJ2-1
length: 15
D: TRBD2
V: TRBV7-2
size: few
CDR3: CASSLAGTSVNEQFF
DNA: TGTGCCAGCAGCTTAGCGGGGACTAGCGTCAATGAGCAGTTCTTC

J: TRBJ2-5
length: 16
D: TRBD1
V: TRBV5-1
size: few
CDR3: CASSLGDRGGKETQYF
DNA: TGCGCCAGCAGCTTGGGGGACAGGGGGGGTAAAGAGACCCAGTACTTC

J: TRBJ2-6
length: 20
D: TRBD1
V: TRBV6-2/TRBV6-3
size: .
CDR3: CASSYSRGQGAWAGANVLTF
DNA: TGTGCCAGCAGTTACTCTCGTGGACAGGGGGCTTGGGCTGGGGCCAACGTCCTGACTTTC

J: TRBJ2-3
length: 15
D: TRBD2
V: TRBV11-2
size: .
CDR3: CARSQLAASTDTQYF
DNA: TGTGCCAGAAGCCAACTAGCGGCCTCCACAGATACGCAGTATTTT

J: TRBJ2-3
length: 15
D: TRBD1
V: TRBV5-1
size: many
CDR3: CASSLSGQGVDTQYF
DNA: TGCGCCAGCAGCTTGTCGGGACAGGGGGTAGATACGCAGTATTTT

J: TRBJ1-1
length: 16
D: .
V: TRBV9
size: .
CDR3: CASSFFQGPMNTEAFF
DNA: TGTGCCAGCAGCTTTTTCCAGGGTCCCATGAACACTGAAGCTTTCTTT

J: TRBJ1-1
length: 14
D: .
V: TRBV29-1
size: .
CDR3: CSVPRGGAQGEAFF
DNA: TGCAGCGTGCCCCGAGGGGGGGCGCAGGGTGAAGCTTTCTTT

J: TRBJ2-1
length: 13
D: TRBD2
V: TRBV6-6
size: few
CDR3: CASSLRGDNEQFF
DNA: TGTGCCAGCAGCTTACGGGGGGACAATGAGCAGTTCTTC

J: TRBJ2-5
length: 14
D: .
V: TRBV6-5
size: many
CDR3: CASSYGGLGETQYF
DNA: TGTGCCAGCAGTTACGGGGGGCTGGGAGAGACCCAGTACTTC

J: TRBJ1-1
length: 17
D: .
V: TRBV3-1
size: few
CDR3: CASSQVSRIELNTEAFF
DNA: TGTGCCAGCAGCCAAGTATCCAGGATCGAGTTGAACACTGAAGCTTTCTTT

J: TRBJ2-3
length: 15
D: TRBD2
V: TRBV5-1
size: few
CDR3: CASGGTSSFTDTQYF
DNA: TGCGCCAGCGGAGGGACTAGCAGCTTCACAGATACGCAGTATTTT

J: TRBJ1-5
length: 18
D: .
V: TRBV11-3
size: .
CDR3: CASSLGYRDGLSNQPQHF
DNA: TGTGCCAGCAGCTTGGGGTACAGGGACGGACTTAGCAATCAGCCCCAGCATTTT

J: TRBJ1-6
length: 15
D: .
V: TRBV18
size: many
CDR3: CASSPVGLPSSPLHF
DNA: TGTGCCAGCTCACCGGTGGGCCTACCCAGTTCACCCCTCCACTTT

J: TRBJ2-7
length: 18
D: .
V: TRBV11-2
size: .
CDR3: CASSSVGHTGTATYEQYF
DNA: TGTGCCAGCAGCTCCGTAGGCCATACCGGGACGGCAACCTACGAGCAGTACTTC

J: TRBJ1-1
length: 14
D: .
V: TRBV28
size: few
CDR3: CASSVLAVNTEAFF
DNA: TGTGCCAGCAGTGTGCTCGCAGTGAACACTGAAGCTTTCTTT

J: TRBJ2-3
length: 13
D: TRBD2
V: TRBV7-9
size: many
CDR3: CASSSGTSTLEYF
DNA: TGTGCCAGCAGTTCCGGGACTAGCACTTTGGAGTATTTT

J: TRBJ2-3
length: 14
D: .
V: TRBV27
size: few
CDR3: CASSRRLDLSTQYF
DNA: TGTGCCAGCAGCCGACGGCTAGACCTGAGTACGCAGTATTTT

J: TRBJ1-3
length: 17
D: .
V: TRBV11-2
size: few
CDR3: CASSAIRRGPSGNTIYF
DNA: TGTGCCAGCAGCGCGATCCGTCGGGGTCCCTCTGGAAACACCATATATTTT

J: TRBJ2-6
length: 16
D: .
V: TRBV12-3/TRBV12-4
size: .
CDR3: CASSFQGIAGANVLTF
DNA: TGTGCCAGCAGTTTCCAGGGTATCGCTGGGGCCAACGTCCTGACTTTC

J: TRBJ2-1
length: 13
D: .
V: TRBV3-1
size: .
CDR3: CASSQWLYNEQFF
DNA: TGTGCCAGCAGCCAATGGTTATACAATGAGCAGTTCTTC

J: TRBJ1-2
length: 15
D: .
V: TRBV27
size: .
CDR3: CASSFIGGMNYGYTF
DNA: TGTGCCAGCAGTTTCATTGGAGGGATGAACTATGGCTACACCTTC

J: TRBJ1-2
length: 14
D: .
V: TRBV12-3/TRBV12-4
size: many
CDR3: CASSFPGKDYGYTF
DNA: TGTGCCAGCAGTTTCCCAGGGAAGGACTATGGCTACACCTTC

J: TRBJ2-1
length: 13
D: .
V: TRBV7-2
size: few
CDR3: CASSLPSRDEQFF
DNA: TGTGCCAGCAGCTTACCTAGTAGGGATGAGCAGTTCTTC

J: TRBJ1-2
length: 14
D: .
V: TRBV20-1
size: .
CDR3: CSAAATVVNYGYTF
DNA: TGCAGTGCCGCTGCGACCGTAGTTAACTATGGCTACACCTTC

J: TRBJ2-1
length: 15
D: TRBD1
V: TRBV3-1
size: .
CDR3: CASSRGQGTYNEQFF
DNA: TGTGCCAGCAGCCGGGGACAGGGTACCTACAATGAGCAGTTCTTC

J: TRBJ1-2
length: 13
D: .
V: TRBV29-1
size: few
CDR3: CSVENGIGTGYTF
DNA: TGCAGCGTTGAAAACGGTATAGGGACTGGCTACACCTTC

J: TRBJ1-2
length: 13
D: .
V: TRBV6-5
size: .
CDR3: CASSYSNRLGYTF
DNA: TGTGCCAGCAGTTACTCGAACCGGCTTGGCTACACCTTC

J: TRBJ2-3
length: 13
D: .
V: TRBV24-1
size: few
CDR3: CATSAPYTDTQYF
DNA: TGTGCCACCAGTGCCCCGTACACAGATACGCAGTATTTT

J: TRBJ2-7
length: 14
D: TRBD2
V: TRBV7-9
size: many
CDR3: CASSRTSQGDEQYF
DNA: TGTGCCAGCAGCCGGACTAGCCAGGGCGACGAGCAGTACTTC

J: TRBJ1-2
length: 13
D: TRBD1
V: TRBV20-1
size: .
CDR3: CSAVQGGPRSYTF
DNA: TGCAGTGCTGTACAGGGGGGTCCGAGAAGCTACACCTTC

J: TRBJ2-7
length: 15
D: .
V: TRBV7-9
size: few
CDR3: CASSNPDWQGYEQYF
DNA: TGTGCCAGCAGCAACCCGGACTGGCAGGGCTACGAGCAGTACTTC

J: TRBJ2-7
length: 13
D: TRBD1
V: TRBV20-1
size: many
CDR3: CSAEGQVSYEQYF
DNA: TGCAGTGCGGAGGGACAGGTTTCCTACGAGCAGTACTTC

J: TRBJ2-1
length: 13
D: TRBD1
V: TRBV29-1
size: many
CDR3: CSVPTGGGDEQFF
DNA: TGCAGCGTTCCCACAGGGGGCGGGGATGAGCAGTTCTTC